This T cell receptor (beta chain) comes out of a study of T cell changes during pregnancy in multiple sclerosis. The germline V and J ends were trimmed by 3 bases and 1 base, with 6 bases remaining between them. The CDR3 runs 13 residues. Germline CDR1 reads SGHVS; CDR2 reads FQNEAQ. The data were produced by immunoSEQ multiplex PCR, yet TCRdb's version contains in-frame clones alone and is incomplete. The data show roughly 34,000 clones, 90% seen once. The chain is built from TRBV7-8 and TRBJ1-2, with D unresolved. The source is a female donor in good health, enrolled as a control in a pregnancy study. The material sequenced was CD4+ T cells from peripheral blood mononuclear cells, taken in the second trimester of pregnancy. The CDR3 DNA sequence: TGTGCCAGCAGCTTCGGGTTTAACTATGGCTACACCTTC. Its translation: CASSFGFNYGYTF.